What follows are 14 T cell receptor beta chains derived from one specimen sequenced in a study of T cells in Graves' hyperthyroidism and ophthalmopathy. Amplified regions were TCR beta CDR3 sequences from RNA transcripts. The HTBI set primed first-round TCR CDR3 RT-PCR. TCRdb itself ran the multiplex PCR reads through MiXCR, one entry per CDR3 protein. The sample carries a few hundred thousand distinct CDR3 sequences, roughly 13% recorded once. Sequences were obtained from blood. Receptor source: a young man with Graves' hyperthyroidism that later progressed to Graves' ophthalmopathy.

This clonotype has a count of ten or more. V and J are TRBV7-2 and TRBJ2-5; no reliable D call. Trimming stripped 2 bases from V and 5 bases from J, with 12 bases between. The CDR3 is made up of 14 amino acids. CDR1 is SGHTA, CDR2 FQGNSA, per germline. CDR3 in amino acids: CASSLNASPETQYF. For the CDR3, the DNA is TGTGCCAGCAGCTTAAACGCCAGTCCGGAGACCCAGTACTTC.

This clonotype was recorded at least ten times. The V gene is TRBV12-3 or TRBV12-4, the J gene TRBJ1-3; D gene ambiguous. The V and J ends lost 7 bases and 0 bases respectively, with 10 bases between them. CDR3 length equals 14 residues. CDR3 DNA: TGTGCCAGCATGTATCGGATCTCTGGAAACACCATATATTTT. Amino acid sequence: CASMYRISGNTIYF.

In this sample, this clonotype turned up many times. The CDR3 bases are TGTGCCAGCAGTTGGGGAGCGGGGAGTTTCTACGAGCAGTACTTC. Translation gives CASSWGAGSFYEQYF. The rearrangement joins TRBV6-1 to TRBJ2-7; 7 bases match TRBD2. The CDR3 has 15 amino acids. Germline-derived CDR1 and CDR2 are MNHNS and SASEGT. The ends lost 5 bases at V and 3 bases at J; junction bases unmatched: 10.

This clonotype was counted ten times or more. The genes are TRBV2 and TRBJ2-1, with a weak D call TRBD2 (7 bases). V was clipped by 7 bases and J by 3 bases, with 19 bases between them. Germline loops: CDR1 SNHLY, CDR2 FYNNEI. The CDR3 contains 16 residues. DNA for the CDR3: TGTGCCAGCACTCTAGGGGGACGGGGGGACTACAATGAGCAGTTCTTC. It specifies CASTLGGRGDYNEQFF.

This clonotype was detected many times. The genes are TRBV7-9 and TRBJ2-1, with TRBD2 matching over 10 bases. The CDR3 loop spans 15 amino acids. V dropped 1 base and J dropped 8; count of bases not matched to a gene: 5. Germline CDR1 is SEHNR and CDR2 is FQNEAQ (reference sequence). The CDR3 here is CASSLGAGGLHEQFF. CDR3 DNA sequence: TGTGCCAGCAGCTTAGGAGCGGGGGGGCTCCATGAGCAGTTCTTC.

The chain links TRBV6-1 to TRBJ2-5, with 12 bases matching TRBD1. CDR3 length: 17 amino acids. Germline V CDR1 and CDR2: MNHNS, SASEGT. The V segment lost 5 bases and the J segment 0 bases; nucleotides outside the gene matches: 7. The CDR3 loop reads CASSSGTGGQYQETQYF. The CDR3 coding sequence is TGTGCCAGCAGTTCAGGGACAGGGGGCCAGTACCAAGAGACCCAGTACTTC.

This clonotype was seen many times. The CDR3 region is CSARSGAEAFF. The CDR3 nucleotides are TGCAGTGCTAGATCGGGAGCTGAAGCTTTCTTT. The chain is built from TRBV20-1 and TRBJ1-1; D gene ambiguous. CDR3 length: 11 residues. V was clipped by 2 bases and J by 6 bases, with 7 bases between them. Germline values: CDR1 DFQATT, CDR2 SNEGSKA (reference sequence).

This clonotype appeared many times. V gene TRBV20-1 combines with J gene TRBJ2-3; TRBD2 matches at 13 bases. Germline CDR1 DFQATT, CDR2 SNEGSKA (reference sequence). The CDR3 has 16 amino acids. V shed 3 bases, J shed 2 bases, and the junction held 5 bases outside the gene matches. This chain's CDR3 is CSASGTSGVDTDTQYF. CDR3 sequence (DNA): TGCAGTGCTAGCGGGACTAGCGGGGTCGACACAGATACGCAGTATTTT.

CDR3 region: CASSFETGINYGYTF. CDR3 coding DNA: TGTGCCAGCAGCTTCGAGACAGGGATTAACTATGGCTACACCTTC. The gene calls are TRBV5-4 and TRBJ1-2; 7 bases are a match to TRBD1. The germline CDR1 and CDR2 sequences are SGHNT and YYREEE (reference sequence). After removal of 2 bases from V and 1 base from J, the junction contained 5 bases not matched to a gene. This CDR3 comprises 15 residues. Looking up the rest from reference TRBV5-4 and TRBJ1-2 gives the full variable domain: ETGVTQSPTHLIKTRGQQVTLRCSSQSGHNTVSWYQQALGQGPQFIFQYYREEENGRGNFPPRFSGLQFPNYSSELNVNALELDDSALYLCASSFETGINYGYTFGSGTRLTVV.

In its sample, this clonotype was seen many times. An end of the junction differs from the germline gene, which may be a read error. The CDR3 protein is CRSRGGTEAFF. The CDR3 nucleotides read TGTCGGAGCCGAGGCGGCACTGAAGCTTTCTTT. The chain carries TRBV20-1 and TRBJ1-1, with D unclear. Germline loops: CDR1 DFQATT, CDR2 SNEGSKA (reference sequence). The CDR3 contains 11 residues.

This clonotype was detected a few times. The chain joins TRBV9 to TRBJ2-3; 8 bases fit TRBD2. CDR1 is SGDLS, CDR2 YYNGEE, per germline. The CDR3 length is 16 residues. The trim removed 0 bases at V and 2 bases at J, leaving 5 bases unmatched. The CDR3 loop is CASSVESGGDTDTQYF. In DNA, the CDR3 is TGTGCCAGCAGCGTAGAATCCGGGGGGGACACAGATACGCAGTATTTT.

V usage is TRBV4-1 and J usage is TRBJ1-2, with 8 positions matching TRBD1. Losses at the gene ends were 3 bases for V and 0 bases for J; bases not matched to a gene: 12. Germline-derived CDR1 and CDR2 are MGHRA and YSYEKL. This CDR3 region has 18 residues. Written as DNA, the CDR3 is TGCGCCAGCAGCCACCTTGGGACAGGAGGGTCAGCTAACTATGGCTACACCTTC. This gives the protein CASSHLGTGGSANYGYTF.

A few counts support this clonotype. V is TRBV6-5 and J is TRBJ2-3, with 9 positions matching TRBD1. The CDR3 sequence is 16 residues long. Germline lookup yields CDR1 MNHEY and CDR2 SVGAGI. V shed 4 bases, J shed 3 bases, and the junction held 8 bases outside the gene matches. The DNA for the CDR3 is TGTGCCAGCAGTTTGGCGACAGGGGGGAGGACAGATACGCAGTATTTT. It specifies CASSLATGGRTDTQYF.

There are a few counts of this clonotype. The chain recombines TRBV7-6 with TRBJ1-2; D is perhaps TRBD1 (5 bases). V was shortened by 1 base and J by 3 bases, with 15 bases between the two germline ends. The CDR3 covers 16 residues. Germline loops: CDR1 SGHVS, CDR2 FNYEAQ. CDR3 sequence: CASSLGSRGRDYGYTF. The CDR3 region has the DNA TGTGCCAGCAGCTTAGGATCTAGGGGAAGGGACTATGGCTACACCTTC.